This TCR beta chain comes out of a study of T cells in lung cancer brain metastases (dated by TCRdb to 2016 to 2018). About the investigation overall: Seventeen of the 20 patients had a history of tobacco use, with a median of about 44 pack-years. Of the patients, fewer than 13 were female and roughly nine were male, and their median age at first diagnosis was 57.5 years. An average DNA integrity number of around 4.1 was found in both primary and metastatic specimens, and no significant difference was detected between sites. Of the roughly 21 patients, more than 15 received no interval therapy between resection of the primary and resection of the metastasis. The median interval between acquisition of the primary specimen and acquisition of the brain metastasis specimen was 300 to 400 days. In this study, the TCR beta CDR3 repertoires of fully resected primary non-small cell lung cancers were compared with those of paired brain metastases. A cohort of around 20 patients was included, from whom 40 specimens were contributed, with one primary lung lesion and one brain metastasis obtained from each patient. The investigation overall reported the following: Brain metastases had significantly fewer unique productive clones than paired primaries (median around 1,500 versus 5,000). The ten most abundant clones made up a significantly larger repertoire fraction in brain metastases than primaries, suggesting clonal expansion. The study could not control for the effects of preoperative corticosteroids on T cell infiltration in brain metastases. DNA fragmentation in FFPE samples may have prevented retrieval of the complete infiltrating T cell repertoire. Most clones were found to be lesion-specific, and limited overlap was observed between paired lesions (mean Morisita index about 0.22).

Comments on this clone: Its antigen remains undetermined. Base qualities are missing; no much larger clone stands one base away.

Resection was performed in the patients for synchronous oligometastatic disease or for delayed recurrence of a solitary brain metastasis. To avoid including cancers other than NSCLC, any patient with a history of multiple malignancies was excluded. Tumor areas were macrodissected from about 5 deparaffinized roughly 10 um unstained sections under guidance from marked H&E slides. All specimens were formalin-fixed and paraffin-embedded (FFPE). The AllPrep DNA/RNA FFPE Kit was used for extraction of genomic DNA. Trimmed from V: 4 bases; trimmed from J: 8 bases; junction bases lacking a gene match: 12. Via the germline V gene, CDR1 is ENHRY and CDR2 SYGVKD. From the cysteine through the phenylalanine, the CDR3 covers 15 amino acids. Only the CDR3 part of the read is kept: 45 bases, read in frame from the first base. Each sample received about 2 to 5 ug of genomic DNA as input, and the DNA input was kept equal within each pair of samples. TCR beta libraries were constructed with the immunoSEQ hsTCRbeta Kit, which uses multiplexed V and J gene primers in two PCR steps. Pooled libraries with positive and negative controls were sequenced on an Illumina MiSeq using a 100-cycle paired-end protocol. The authors' analysis ran thus. Raw data were processed by the immunoSEQ vendor into normalized, annotated TCR beta repertoire reports. Richness was counted as unique clones by nucleotide sequence, and total richness was extrapolated with the iChao1 and Efron-Thisted estimators. Pielou's evenness, Simpson's index, top-ten clone proportional abundance, and Morisita overlap index were used to characterize and compare paired lesions. TCRdb limited this immuneACCESS table to in-frame rearrangements with V and J called. A share of clones is missing; checked studies link under half to unresolved V genes, and the rest is unexplained. The V and J calls and clone size were taken over from that table, and D and trimming were inferred from the DNA. The sample table holds some 5,100 clones, of which about nine tenths were seen once. The ten top clones hold 3.5% to 5% of the sample.

This sequence originates from a man aged 65-85 years with non-small cell lung cancer. The chain is encoded by TRBV10-3 joined to TRBJ1-2, with TRBD1 matching 8 junction bases. Sequenced input: tumor tissue from the primary lung tumor. The cell subset or site label corresponds to: primary lung cancer lesion. The CDR3 sequence is CAISGGDRLVYGYTF. The nucleotides are TGTGCCATCAGTGGGGGGGACAGGCTGGTATACGGCTACACCTTC.